One and the same sample provided the 3 T cell receptor beta chains below, sequenced in a study of cytomegalovirus exposure and HLA in healthy donors. PCR was performed using 60 Vbeta and 13 Jbeta primers. Only in-frame clones appear in the TCRdb table, and some are missing; sequencing was by immunoSEQ multiplex PCR. The table lists roughly 120,000 clones, around three quarters of them singletons. Sequences were obtained from PBMCs. Every receptor here comes from a woman aged 40-49 years in good health and CMV-seropositive.

With regard to this clone: At one end, the junction sequence differs from germline, possibly due to a read error. The chain employs TRBV5-5 and TRBJ2-7, with D possibly TRBD1 on 8 matching bases. CDR1 is SGHKS and CDR2 is YYEKEE in the germline V gene (reference sequence). CDR3 length: 15 residues. CDR3 sequence: CASSLGGTGLYEQYF. The CDR3 coding sequence is TGTGCCAGCAGTTTGGGGGGGACAGGACTCTACGAGCAGTACTTC. Variable domain in full (rest from reference TRBV5-5 and TRBJ2-7): DAGVTQSPTHLIKTRGQQVTLRCSPISGHKSVSWYQQVLGQGPQFIFQYYEKEERGRGNFPDRFSARQFPNYSSELNVNALLLGDSALYLCASSLGGTGLYEQYFGPGTRLTVT.

The V gene is TRBV5-1, the J gene TRBJ2-5; 10 nucleotides line up with TRBD2. Germline CDR1 and CDR2: SGHRS and YFSETQ. This CDR3 region has 15 residues. J was trimmed by 7 bases and V by 4 bases; bases with no gene match: 10. The CDR3 sequence: CASSDLAGVSGTQYF. CDR3 nucleotides: TGCGCCAGCAGCGATCTAGCGGGAGTTTCAGGGACCCAGTACTTC. Combining the CDR3 with reference TRBV5-1 and TRBJ2-5 gives the whole variable domain KAGVTQTPRYLIKTRGQQVTLSCSPISGHRSVSWYQQTPGQGLQFLFEYFSETQRNKGNFPGRFSGRQFSNSRSEMNVSTLELGDSALYLCASSDLAGVSGTQYFGPGTRLLVL.

Written as DNA, the CDR3 is TGTGCCAGCAGGTTGGGACAGATTTATGGCTACACCTTC. It encodes CASRLGQIYGYTF. The chain carries TRBV6-5 and TRBJ1-2; the match to TRBD1 covers 7 bases. The CDR3 has 13 amino acids. V shed 6 bases, J shed 5 bases, and the junction held 6 bases outside the gene matches. Per the germline V gene, CDR1 is MNHEY and CDR2 is SVGAGI.